The source of this T cell receptor (beta chain) is a study of T cell responses to AZD1222 COVID-19 vaccine. The study's findings and limits: Unmutated variant regions reportedly attract nearly half of all spike-specific TCRs.

V gave up 3 bases and J gave up 6 bases, with 12 bases separating them. Germline loops: CDR1 MDHEN, CDR2 SYDVKM. The CDR3 runs 13 residues. Libraries were prepared by immunoSEQ multiplex PCR; TCRdb keeps only in-frame clonotypes and omits some of them. This sample's table reports around 140,000 clones. As regards this clone: Its cognate antigen is unknown.

The chain recombines TRBV28 with TRBJ2-7; TRBD2 is a possible D gene (5 bases). Sequenced: peripheral blood. This receptor was identified in an adult in good health. The CDR3 nucleotides read TGTGCCAGCAGTTTGAGGCGGGCCACCGAGCAGTACTTC. This gives the protein CASSLRRATEQYF.